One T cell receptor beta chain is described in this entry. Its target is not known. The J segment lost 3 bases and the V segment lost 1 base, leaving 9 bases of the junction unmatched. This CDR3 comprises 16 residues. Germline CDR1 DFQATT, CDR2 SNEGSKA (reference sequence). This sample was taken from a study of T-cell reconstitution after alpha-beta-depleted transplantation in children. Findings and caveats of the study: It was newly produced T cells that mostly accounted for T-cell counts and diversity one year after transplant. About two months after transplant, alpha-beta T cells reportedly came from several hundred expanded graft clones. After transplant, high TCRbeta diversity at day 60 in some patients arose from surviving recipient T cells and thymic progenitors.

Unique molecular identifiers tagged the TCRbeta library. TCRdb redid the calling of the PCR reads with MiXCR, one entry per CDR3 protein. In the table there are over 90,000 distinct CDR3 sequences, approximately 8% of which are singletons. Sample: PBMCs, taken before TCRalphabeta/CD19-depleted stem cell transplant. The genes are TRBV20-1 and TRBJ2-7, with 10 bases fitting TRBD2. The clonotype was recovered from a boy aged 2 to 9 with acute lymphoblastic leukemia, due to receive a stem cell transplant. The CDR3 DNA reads TGCAGTGCTAGAGGGGCTAGCGGGGGCCCACTCTACGAGCAGTACTTC. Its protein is CSARGASGGPLYEQYF.